Listed below are T cell receptor beta chains from one sample, sequenced in a study of T cell repertoires in cytomegalovirus infection. Antigens of these TCRs are unknown. One entry per CDR3 protein, called by TCRdb with MiXCR from the reads. Of hundreds of thousands of distinct CDR3 sequences listed, more than 30% are singletons. The sequenced sample was cultured PBMCs, obtained from culture after CMV antigen stimulation. The source of these receptors is a human donor in good health (CMV status not recorded). Some clones in this sample may be carry-over from other donors' samples. The CDR3 runs from the conserved cysteine through the conserved F or W. A D gene is named only where the DNA matches it firmly. Some rows mark clone size as missing; the rest say once, few, many or name a class of expanded clone.

D	size	V	J	CDR3	DNA
NA	few	TRBV10-3	TRBJ2-1	CAISKNRDQMYNEQFF	TGTGCCATCAGTAAGAACCGGGACCAGATGTACAATGAGCAGTTCTTC
NA	few	TRBV28	TRBJ1-4	CASRPTGRNEKLFF	TGTGCCAGCAGGCCGACAGGACGAAATGAAAAACTGTTTTTT
NA	few	TRBV6-5	TRBJ1-1	CASTYFGGNTEAFF	TGTGCCAGCACCTACTTCGGCGGGAACACTGAAGCTTTCTTT
NA	NA	TRBV10-3	TRBJ2-1	CAATFDNEQFF	TGTGCCGCCACCTTTGACAATGAGCAGTTCTTC
NA	few	TRBV19	TRBJ1-1	CASSIGGGMNTEAFF	TGTGCCAGTAGTATCGGCGGCGGCATGAACACTGAAGCTTTCTTT
TRBD1	NA	TRBV25-1	TRBJ2-3	CASSPVGTGGTDTQYF	TGTGCCAGCAGTCCCGTTGGGACAGGGGGCACAGATACGCAGTATTTT
NA	NA	TRBV2	TRBJ2-5	CASRTGFRGQETQYF	TGTGCCAGCAGAACAGGATTCCGGGGGCAAGAGACCCAGTACTTC
NA	NA	TRBV15	TRBJ1-1	CATSREEGTEAFF	TGTGCCACCAGCAGAGAAGAGGGCACTGAAGCTTTCTTT
NA	NA	TRBV11-2	TRBJ2-4	CASSTLAGEIIQYF	TGTGCCAGCAGCACTTTAGCCGGAGAAATCATTCAGTACTTC
NA	few	TRBV7-8	TRBJ2-3	CASSLGMDTQYF	TGTGCCAGCAGCTTAGGGATGGATACGCAGTATTTT
NA	few	TRBV29-1	TRBJ1-5	CSVWTNDQPQHF	TGCAGCGTGTGGACAAATGATCAGCCCCAGCATTTT
NA	few	TRBV6-6	TRBJ1-2	CASSYRGADYGYTF	TGTGCCAGCAGTTACAGGGGGGCAGACTATGGCTACACCTTC
NA	NA	TRBV4-2	TRBJ2-7	CASSQDLWREQYF	TGTGCCAGCAGCCAAGATCTCTGGCGGGAGCAGTACTTC
TRBD1	few	TRBV19	TRBJ1-6	CASGRQGNSPLHF	TGTGCCAGTGGAAGACAGGGGAATTCACCCCTCCACTTT
NA	NA	TRBV27	TRBJ2-7	CASSLSAAPNSYEQYF	TGTGCCAGCAGTTTATCTGCGGCTCCTAACTCCTACGAGCAGTACTTC
NA	once	TRBV3-1	TRBJ2-2	CASSQGVTDRSGELFF	TGTGCCAGCAGCCAAGGGGTCACAGACCGGTCCGGGGAGCTGTTTTTT
NA	few	TRBV7-2	TRBJ1-1	CASSFQDRLPAFF	TGTGCCAGCAGCTTTCAAGACCGACTCCCAGCTTTCTTT
NA	NA	TRBV28	TRBJ2-1	CASSLLSQTYNEQFF	TGTGCCAGCAGCCTATTATCGCAGACTTACAATGAGCAGTTCTTC
TRBD1	few	TRBV27	TRBJ2-7	CASSYAEGQVWGFSYEQYF	TGTGCCAGCAGTTATGCGGAGGGACAGGTCTGGGGTTTTTCCTACGAGCAGTACTTC
NA	NA	TRBV12-3/TRBV12-4	TRBJ2-5	CASSPHRGRLQTQYF	TGTGCCAGCAGTCCACATAGGGGTCGGTTACAGACCCAGTACTTC
TRBD2	few	TRBV20-1	TRBJ2-5	CSQAGGETQYF	TGCAGTCAAGCGGGAGGAGAGACCCAGTACTTC
TRBD2	NA	TRBV4-2	TRBJ2-7	CASSQDASGISYEQYF	TGTGCCAGCAGCCAAGATGCTAGCGGGATCTCCTACGAGCAGTACTTC
NA	NA	TRBV18	TRBJ1-3	CASSPPPGNTIYF	TGTGCAAGCTCACCACCCCCAGGGAACACCATATATTTT
NA	NA	TRBV7-4	TRBJ1-3	CASSLVGFFSGNTIYF	TGTGCCAGCAGCTTAGTAGGGTTCTTCTCTGGAAACACCATATATTTT
TRBD1	few	TRBV12-3/TRBV12-4	TRBJ1-2	CASSGQGGNYGYTF	TGTGCCAGCAGTGGACAGGGTGGAAACTATGGCTACACCTTC
NA	NA	TRBV28	TRBJ1-2	CASSPNRDRGYTF	TGTGCCAGCAGTCCCAACAGGGATAGGGGCTACACCTTC
TRBD1	many	TRBV7-2	TRBJ2-5	CASSLDRGAETQYF	TGTGCCAGCAGCTTAGACAGGGGGGCAGAGACCCAGTACTTC
NA	few	TRBV28	TRBJ2-3	CASSSKRVPDTQYF	TGTGCCAGCAGTTCTAAGCGGGTGCCAGATACGCAGTATTTT
NA	NA	TRBV28	TRBJ1-1	CASSVLSGNTEAFF	TGTGCCAGCAGTGTCCTTTCAGGGAACACTGAAGCTTTCTTT
TRBD2	NA	TRBV5-1	TRBJ2-7	CASSLGAGVLSHEQYF	TGCGCCAGCAGCTTGGGTGCGGGAGTTTTAAGCCACGAGCAGTACTTC
TRBD1	many	TRBV7-6	TRBJ2-4	CASSLGGSGQKYF	TGTGCCAGCAGCTTAGGGGGTTCGGGACAGAAGTACTTC
NA	NA	TRBV11-2	TRBJ2-4	CASSRGNGFAKNIQYF	TGTGCCAGCAGCAGAGGTAACGGGTTTGCCAAAAACATTCAGTACTTC
TRBD1	NA	TRBV7-2	TRBJ2-1	CASSTGTGDYNEQFF	TGTGCCAGCAGCACCGGGACAGGGGACTACAATGAGCAGTTCTTC
NA	NA	TRBV5-4	TRBJ2-2	CASSLVAGRPTGELFF	TGTGCCAGCAGCTTGGTGGCAGGGCGACCCACCGGGGAGCTGTTTTTT
NA	NA	TRBV5-6	TRBJ1-5	CASSLVGADNQPQHF	TGTGCCAGCAGCTTGGTAGGGGCGGACAATCAGCCCCAGCATTTT
TRBD1	NA	TRBV6-2/TRBV6-3	TRBJ2-5	CASSWTGGEQETQYF	TGTGCCAGCAGTTGGACAGGGGGAGAACAAGAGACCCAGTACTTC
TRBD1	few	TRBV28	TRBJ1-4	CASETPGQGNEKLFF	TGTGCCAGCGAAACTCCGGGACAGGGGAATGAAAAACTGTTTTTT
NA	NA	TRBV20-1	TRBJ1-5	CSAADRSGNQPQHF	TGCAGTGCTGCCGACAGAAGTGGCAATCAGCCCCAGCATTTT
TRBD2	NA	TRBV28	TRBJ2-7	CASSSFSGGAYEQYF	TGTGCCAGCAGTTCCTTTAGCGGGGGGGCCTACGAGCAGTACTTC
NA	NA	TRBV12-3/TRBV12-4	TRBJ2-3	CASSSPNTDTQYF	TGTGCCAGCAGTTCACCCAACACAGATACGCAGTATTTT
TRBD2	NA	TRBV6-5	TRBJ2-3	CASRMGLAVDTQYF	TGTGCCAGCAGAATGGGACTAGCAGTAGATACGCAGTATTTT
NA	few	TRBV6-1	TRBJ2-7	CASSAGRGNEQYF	TGTGCCAGCAGTGCCGGGAGAGGGAACGAGCAGTACTTC
TRBD1	few	TRBV6-2/TRBV6-3	TRBJ1-5	CASRYPGQGILGNQPQHF	TGTGCCAGCAGGTATCCGGGACAGGGAATTCTAGGGAATCAGCCCCAGCATTTT
NA	NA	TRBV19	TRBJ2-1	CASSISAGRRAQNEQFF	TGTGCCAGTAGTATCAGCGCGGGACGGCGAGCCCAAAATGAGCAGTTCTTC
NA	few	TRBV4-1	TRBJ1-5	CASSQENNQPQHF	TGCGCCAGCAGCCAAGAAAACAATCAGCCCCAGCATTTT
NA	NA	TRBV19	TRBJ1-2	CASSIGEQAGGYTF	TGTGCCAGTAGTATAGGGGAACAGGCGGGAGGCTACACCTTC
TRBD2	NA	TRBV6-2/TRBV6-3	TRBJ2-1	CASSPWSPGLAGDNEQFF	TGTGCCAGCAGTCCTTGGTCCCCCGGACTAGCGGGAGACAATGAGCAGTTCTTC
NA	NA	TRBV6-1	TRBJ2-5	CASTERVETQYF	TGTGCCAGCACTGAGCGGGTAGAGACCCAGTACTTC
NA	NA	TRBV27	TRBJ1-1	CATKGGAYMNTEAFF	TGTGCCACTAAAGGGGGAGCATACATGAACACTGAAGCTTTCTTT
NA	few	TRBV29-1	TRBJ1-2	CSIRAVPNYGYTF	TGCAGCATCAGGGCCGTGCCTAACTATGGCTACACCTTC
TRBD1	NA	TRBV23-1	TRBJ2-7	CASSQSAPGQEGNEQYF	TGCGCCAGCAGTCAATCAGCACCGGGACAGGAGGGGAACGAGCAGTACTTC
NA	once	TRBV6-6	TRBJ2-1	CASSLATKQFF	TGTGCCAGCAGTTTGGCGACTAAGCAGTTCTTC
NA	NA	TRBV20-1	TRBJ2-7	CSARFPGQSYEQYF	TGCAGTGCTAGATTTCCGGGGCAGTCCTACGAGCAGTACTTC
TRBD1	NA	TRBV2	TRBJ2-2	CASNRGRQGTGELFF	TGTGCCAGCAATAGAGGTAGACAGGGGACCGGGGAGCTGTTTTTT
NA	NA	TRBV6-6	TRBJ2-4	CASSYSTTTNIQYF	TGTGCCAGCAGTTACTCGACAACTACGAACATTCAGTACTTC
NA	NA	TRBV20-1	TRBJ1-6	CSALPGSYNSPLHF	TGCAGTGCTTTACCCGGCTCCTATAATTCACCCCTCCACTTT
NA	NA	TRBV11-1	TRBJ2-2	CASRNRDINTGELFF	TGTGCCAGCAGGAACCGGGACATAAACACCGGGGAGCTGTTTTTT
TRBD2	NA	TRBV7-2	TRBJ2-5	CASSPLGGLETQYF	TGTGCCAGCAGCCCACTGGGAGGGCTTGAGACCCAGTACTTC
TRBD2	NA	TRBV5-1	TRBJ2-2	CASSDSGTRGTGELFF	TGCGCCAGCTCCGACTCCGGGACTAGGGGCACCGGGGAGCTGTTTTTT